This T cell receptor beta chain was obtained from a study of T cell responses to AZD1222 COVID-19 vaccine. The CDR3 length is 14 residues. The germline V gene has CDR1 SGDLS and CDR2 YYNGEE. V was clipped by 4 bases and J by 3 bases, with 13 bases between them. On this clone itself: Its antigen is unknown.

Only in-frame clones appear in the TCRdb table, and some are missing; sequencing was by immunoSEQ multiplex PCR. The sample lists about 150,000 clones, around 94% occurring once. Study-level findings and limits: Donors in the cohort were predominantly white British and more often female, and clonal diversity was possibly underestimated. Compared with day 0, the breadth and depth of the Spike-specific TCR repertoire rose significantly after two doses of AZD1222.

The sample in question was peripheral blood, obtained on day 0 of AZD1222 vaccination. This rearrangement joins TRBV9 to TRBJ1-2; D is ambiguous. The clonotype comes from an adult in good health. For the CDR3, the DNA is TGTGCCAGCAGCCCACTTGCTAGTTACTATGGCTACACCTTC. Translating it yields CASSPLASYYGYTF.